This T cell receptor (beta chain) was retrieved from a study of blood T cells in healthy people across ages. The CDR3 is 12 residues long. Per germline, CDR1 SGHRS and CDR2 YFSETQ. PCR was performed a second time for about 7 to 11 cycles using a sample-barcoded 5' primer and a J-beta primer mix. A single record per CDR3 protein comes from TCRdb applying MiXCR to the 5' RACE reads. The sample carries 700,000 to 850,000 distinct CDR3 sequences, approximately 53% recorded once. Overall study results and limits: Diversity was higher, and naive CD4+ cells more numerous, in long-lived donors than in aged donors.

The sample holds many counts of this clonotype. What it binds is not known. Germline and junction disagree at one end, which may indicate a read error. The V and J genes are TRBV5-1 and TRBJ2-7; D gene ambiguous. This receptor was taken from an elderly man in good health. Specimen: blood. The CDR3 sequence: CASSPDLYEQYF. The CDR3 bases are TGTGCCAGCAGTCCCGATCTTTACGAGCAGTACTTC.